This TCR beta chain derives from a study of STAT3 mutations in large granular lymphocyte leukemia. The study, taken as a whole, reports: Every T-LGLL patient had at least one immunodominant TCRbeta clonotype.

The table came from immunoSEQ multiplex PCR; TCRdb's copy has only in-frame clones and leaves some out. The table shows about 16,000 clones, with about four fifths occurring only once. Concerning this clone: The antigen is not known.

The CDR3 is 13 amino acids. V was pared by 7 bases and J by 2 bases, with 9 bases between. From germline, CDR1 is MNHEY and CDR2 SMNVEV (reference sequence). Source material: peripheral blood mononuclear cells. The chain links TRBV27 to TRBJ1-3; D is ambiguous. The clonotype comes from a man aged 50 to 60 with T-cell large granular lymphocyte leukemia. Some clones in this sample may be carry-over from other donors' samples. This CDR3 reads CASTLRPGNTIYF. The CDR3 DNA reads TGTGCCAGCACCCTGAGACCTGGAAACACCATATATTTT.